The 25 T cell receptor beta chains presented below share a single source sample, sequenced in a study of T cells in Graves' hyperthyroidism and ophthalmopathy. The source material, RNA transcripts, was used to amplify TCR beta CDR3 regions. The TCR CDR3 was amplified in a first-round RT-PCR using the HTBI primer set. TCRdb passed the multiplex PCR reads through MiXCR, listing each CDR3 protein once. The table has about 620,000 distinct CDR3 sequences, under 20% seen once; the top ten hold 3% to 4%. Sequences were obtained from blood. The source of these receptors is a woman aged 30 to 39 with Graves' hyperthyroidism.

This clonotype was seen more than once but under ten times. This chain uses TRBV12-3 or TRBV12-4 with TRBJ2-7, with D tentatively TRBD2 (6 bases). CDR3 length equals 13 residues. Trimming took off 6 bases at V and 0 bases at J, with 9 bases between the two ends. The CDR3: CASRRDSSYEQYF. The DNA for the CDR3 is TGTGCCAGCAGAAGGGACTCCTCCTACGAGCAGTACTTC.

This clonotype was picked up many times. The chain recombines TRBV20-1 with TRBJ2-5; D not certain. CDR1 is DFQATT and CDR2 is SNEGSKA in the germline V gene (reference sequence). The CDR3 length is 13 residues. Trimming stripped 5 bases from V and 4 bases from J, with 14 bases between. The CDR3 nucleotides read TGCAGTGCTCGGCGAGTTTCGGCAGAGACCCAGTACTTC. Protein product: CSARRVSAETQYF.

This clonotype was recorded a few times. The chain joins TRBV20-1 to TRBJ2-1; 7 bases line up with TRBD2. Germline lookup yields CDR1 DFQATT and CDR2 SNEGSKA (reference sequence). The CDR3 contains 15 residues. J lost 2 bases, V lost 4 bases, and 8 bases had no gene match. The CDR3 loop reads CSAKNSGEAYNEQFF. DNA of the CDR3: TGCAGTGCTAAAAACAGCGGGGAAGCCTACAATGAGCAGTTCTTC.

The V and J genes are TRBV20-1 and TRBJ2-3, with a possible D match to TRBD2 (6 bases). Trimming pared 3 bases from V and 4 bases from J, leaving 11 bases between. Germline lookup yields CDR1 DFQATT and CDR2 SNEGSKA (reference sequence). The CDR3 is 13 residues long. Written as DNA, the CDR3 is TGCAGTGCTAGGCTAGCGAGAGCAGATACGCAGTATTTT. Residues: CSARLARADTQYF.

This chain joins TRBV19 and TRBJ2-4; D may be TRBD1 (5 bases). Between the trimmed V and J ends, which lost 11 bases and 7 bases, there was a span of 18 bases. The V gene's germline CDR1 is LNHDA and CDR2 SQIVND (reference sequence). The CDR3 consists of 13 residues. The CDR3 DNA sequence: TGTGCCTCCTTGAATGATGGGGCGAACATTCAGTACTTC. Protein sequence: CASLNDGANIQYF.

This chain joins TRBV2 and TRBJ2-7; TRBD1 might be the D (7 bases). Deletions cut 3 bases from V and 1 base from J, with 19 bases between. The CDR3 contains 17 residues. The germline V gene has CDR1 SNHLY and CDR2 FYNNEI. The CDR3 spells CASSDVVYRGGSYEQYF. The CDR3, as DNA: TGTGCCAGCAGTGATGTCGTATACAGGGGAGGATCCTACGAGCAGTACTTC.

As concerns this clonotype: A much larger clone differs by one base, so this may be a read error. In DNA form, the CDR3 reads TGTGCCAGCAAGCGAACAGACAATGAGCAGTTCTTC. It specifies CASKRTDNEQFF. The genes are TRBV5-5 and TRBJ2-1; no clear D. The V gene lost 6 bases and the J gene lost 5 bases, with 9 bases spanning the gap. The CDR3 contains 12 residues. Germline V gives CDR1 SGHKS, CDR2 YYEKEE (reference sequence).

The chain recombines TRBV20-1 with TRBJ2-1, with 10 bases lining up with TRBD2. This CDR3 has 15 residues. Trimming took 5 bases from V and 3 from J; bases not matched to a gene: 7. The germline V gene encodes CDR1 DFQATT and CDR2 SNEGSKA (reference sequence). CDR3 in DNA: TGCAGTGCTGTGCTAGCGGGAGAGAACTACAATGAGCAGTTCTTC. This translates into CSAVLAGENYNEQFF.

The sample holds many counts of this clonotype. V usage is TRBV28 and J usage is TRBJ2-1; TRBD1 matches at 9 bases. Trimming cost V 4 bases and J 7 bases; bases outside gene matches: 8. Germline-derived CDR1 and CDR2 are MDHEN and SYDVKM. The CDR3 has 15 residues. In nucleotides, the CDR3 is TGTGCCAGCAGTTCGCCCGGGACAGGGAGGAATGAGCAGTTCTTC. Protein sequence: CASSSPGTGRNEQFF.

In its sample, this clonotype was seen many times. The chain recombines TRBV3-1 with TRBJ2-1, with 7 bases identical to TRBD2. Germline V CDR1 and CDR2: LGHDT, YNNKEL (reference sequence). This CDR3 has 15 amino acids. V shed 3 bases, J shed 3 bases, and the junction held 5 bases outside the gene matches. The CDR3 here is CASSHSGGGYNEQFF. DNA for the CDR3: TGTGCCAGCAGCCACTCGGGGGGAGGCTACAATGAGCAGTTCTTC.

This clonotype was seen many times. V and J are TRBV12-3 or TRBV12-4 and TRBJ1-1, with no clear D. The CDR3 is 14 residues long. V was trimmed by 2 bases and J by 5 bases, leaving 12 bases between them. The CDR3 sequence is CASSLILRVTEAFF. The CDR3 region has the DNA TGTGCCAGCAGTTTAATCTTGCGAGTTACTGAAGCTTTCTTT.

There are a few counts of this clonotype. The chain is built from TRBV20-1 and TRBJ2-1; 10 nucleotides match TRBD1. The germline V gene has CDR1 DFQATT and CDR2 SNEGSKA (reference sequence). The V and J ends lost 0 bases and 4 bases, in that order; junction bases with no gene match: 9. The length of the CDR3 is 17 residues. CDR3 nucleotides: TGCAGTGCTAGAGATAAAGCCGGGACAGGGGATTACAATGAGCAGTTCTTC. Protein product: CSARDKAGTGDYNEQFF.

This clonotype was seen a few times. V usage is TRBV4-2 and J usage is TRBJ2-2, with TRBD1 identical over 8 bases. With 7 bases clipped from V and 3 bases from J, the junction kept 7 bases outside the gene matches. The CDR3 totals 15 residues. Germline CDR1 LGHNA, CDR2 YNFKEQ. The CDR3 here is CASKVQQGDTGELFF. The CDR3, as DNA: TGTGCCAGCAAAGTTCAACAGGGGGACACCGGGGAGCTGTTTTTT.

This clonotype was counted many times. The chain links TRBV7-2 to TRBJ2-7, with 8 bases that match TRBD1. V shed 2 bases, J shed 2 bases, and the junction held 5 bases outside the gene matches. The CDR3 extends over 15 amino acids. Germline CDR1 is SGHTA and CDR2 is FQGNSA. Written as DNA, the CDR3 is TGTGCCAGCAGCTTATCGAGGACAGGGACCTACGAGCAGTACTTC. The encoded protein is CASSLSRTGTYEQYF. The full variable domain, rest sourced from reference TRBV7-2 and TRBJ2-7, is GAGVSQSPSNKVTEKGKDVELRCDPISGHTALYWYRQSLGQGLEFLIYFQGNSAPDKSGLPSDRFSAERTGGSVSTLTIQRTQQEDSAVYLCASSLSRTGTYEQYFGPGTRLTVT.

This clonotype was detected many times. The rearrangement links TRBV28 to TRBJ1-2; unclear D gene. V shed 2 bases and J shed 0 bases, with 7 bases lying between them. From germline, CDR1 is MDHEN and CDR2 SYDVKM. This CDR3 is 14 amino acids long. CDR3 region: CASSLAETNYGYTF. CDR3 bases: TGTGCCAGCAGTTTAGCTGAAACTAACTATGGCTACACCTTC.

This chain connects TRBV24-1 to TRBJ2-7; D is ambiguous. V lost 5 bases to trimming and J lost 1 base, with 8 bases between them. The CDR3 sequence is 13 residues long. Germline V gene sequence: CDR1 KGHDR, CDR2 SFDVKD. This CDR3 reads CATSVRNSYEQYF. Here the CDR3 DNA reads TGTGCCACCAGTGTCAGGAATTCCTACGAGCAGTACTTC.

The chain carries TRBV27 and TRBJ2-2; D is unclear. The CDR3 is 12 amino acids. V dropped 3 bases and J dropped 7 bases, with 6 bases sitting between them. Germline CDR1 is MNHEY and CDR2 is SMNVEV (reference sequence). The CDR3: CASSLGFGELFF. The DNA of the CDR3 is TGTGCCAGCAGTTTGGGATTCGGGGAGCTGTTTTTT.

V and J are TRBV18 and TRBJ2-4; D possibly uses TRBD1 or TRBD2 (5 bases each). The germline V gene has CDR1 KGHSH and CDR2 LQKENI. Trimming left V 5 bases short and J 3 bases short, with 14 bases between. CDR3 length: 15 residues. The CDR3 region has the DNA TGTGCCAGCTCAGGGGGAGCTGTGGTCAAAAACATTCAGTACTTC. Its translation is CASSGGAVVKNIQYF.

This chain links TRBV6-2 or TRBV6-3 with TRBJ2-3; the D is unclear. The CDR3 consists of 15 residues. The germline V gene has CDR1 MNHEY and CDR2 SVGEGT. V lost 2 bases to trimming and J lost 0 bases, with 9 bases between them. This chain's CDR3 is CASSYVSASTDTQYF. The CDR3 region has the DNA TGTGCCAGCAGTTACGTCTCAGCTAGCACAGATACGCAGTATTTT.

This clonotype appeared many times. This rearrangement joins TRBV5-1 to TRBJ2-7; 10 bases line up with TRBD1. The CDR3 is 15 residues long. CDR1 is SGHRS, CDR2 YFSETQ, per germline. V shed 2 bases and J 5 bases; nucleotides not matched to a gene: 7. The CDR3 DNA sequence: TGCGCCAGCAGCTTAGACAGGGGGCGCATCGACGAGCAGTACTTC. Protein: CASSLDRGRIDEQYF. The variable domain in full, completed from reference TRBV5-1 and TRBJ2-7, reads KAGVTQTPRYLIKTRGQQVTLSCSPISGHRSVSWYQQTPGQGLQFLFEYFSETQRNKGNFPGRFSGRQFSNSRSEMNVSTLELGDSALYLCASSLDRGRIDEQYFGPGTRLTVT.

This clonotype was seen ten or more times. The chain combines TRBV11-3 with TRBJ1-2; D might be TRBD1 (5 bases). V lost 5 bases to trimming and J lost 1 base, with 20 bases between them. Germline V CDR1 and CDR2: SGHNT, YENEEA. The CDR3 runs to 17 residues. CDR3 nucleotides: TGTGCCAGCAGCCAGGGAGGGCAGTTTCCCGATAACTATGGCTACACCTTC. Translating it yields CASSQGGQFPDNYGYTF.

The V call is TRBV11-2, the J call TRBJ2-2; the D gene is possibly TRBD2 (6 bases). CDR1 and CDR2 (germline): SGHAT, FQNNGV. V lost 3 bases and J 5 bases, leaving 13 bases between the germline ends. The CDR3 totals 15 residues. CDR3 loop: CASSFLARQTGELFF. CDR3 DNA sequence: TGTGCCAGCAGCTTTCTAGCGAGACAAACCGGGGAGCTGTTTTTT.

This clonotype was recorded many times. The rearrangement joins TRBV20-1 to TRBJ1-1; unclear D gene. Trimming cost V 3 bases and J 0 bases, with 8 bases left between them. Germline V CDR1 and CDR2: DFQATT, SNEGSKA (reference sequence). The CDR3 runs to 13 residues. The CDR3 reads CSASRLLNTEAFF. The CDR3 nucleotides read TGCAGTGCTAGTCGGCTTCTGAACACTGAAGCTTTCTTT.

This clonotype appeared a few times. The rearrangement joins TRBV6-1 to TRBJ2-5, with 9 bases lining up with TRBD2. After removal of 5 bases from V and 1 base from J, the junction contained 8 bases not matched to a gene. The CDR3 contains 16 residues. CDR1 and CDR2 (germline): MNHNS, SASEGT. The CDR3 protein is CASSRPGLAFQETQYF. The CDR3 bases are TGTGCCAGCAGTCGACCGGGACTAGCTTTCCAAGAGACCCAGTACTTC.

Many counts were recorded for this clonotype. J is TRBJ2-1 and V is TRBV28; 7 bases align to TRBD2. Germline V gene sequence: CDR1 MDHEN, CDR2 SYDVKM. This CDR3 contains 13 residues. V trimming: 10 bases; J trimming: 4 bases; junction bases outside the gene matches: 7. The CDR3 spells CATEKREYNEQFF. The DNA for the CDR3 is TGTGCCACCGAGAAGCGGGAATACAATGAGCAGTTCTTC.